These 13 T cell receptor beta chains were sequenced from one sample in a study of brain T cells in children with intractable seizures listed by TCRdb under 2021. The meaning of the sample's time point label: resected brain tissue, or blood drawn just prior to surgery. Preparation of the library involved the immunoSEQ multiplex PCR assay. TCRdb holds this immuneACCESS table with in-frame rearrangements only. Some clones are missing; in checked studies, unresolved V genes explain under half, and the rest has no known cause. The sample has 110,000 or so clones on record, approximately 94% of them singletons. The biggest ten clones account for 3.5% to 4.5% of the sample. The sequencing used peripheral blood, collected at surgery. The receptors come from a boy in the first two years of life with hemimegalencephaly and intractable seizures.

V and J are TRBV20-1 and TRBJ2-7, with D uncertain. The germline gives CDR1 DFQATT, CDR2 SNEGSKA (reference sequence). This CDR3 is 13 amino acids long. The ends were cut back, 3 bases at V and 0 bases at J, with 9 bases in the middle. CDR3: CSASGQFSYEQYF. As DNA, the CDR3 is TGCAGTGCTAGTGGGCAGTTCTCCTACGAGCAGTACTTC.

To note about this clone: Other nucleotide sequences in the sample specify the same CDR3. In DNA form, the CDR3 reads TGTGCCAGCAGCTTGGGGCAGGGAGGTTCACCCCTCCACTTT. It codes for CASSLGQGGSPLHF. This chain uses TRBV5-6 with TRBJ1-6, with TRBD1 as a possible D gene (5 bases). CDR1 is SGHDT and CDR2 is YYEEEE in the germline V gene. The CDR3 runs to 14 residues. The V end lost 0 bases, the J end lost 9 bases, and 10 bases lay between the germline ends. Full variable domain (remainder filled in from reference TRBV5-6 and TRBJ1-6): DAGVTQSPTHLIKTRGQQVTLRCSPKSGHDTVSWYQQALGQGPQFIFQYYEEEERQRGNFPDRFSGHQFPNYSSELNVNALLLGDSALYLCASSLGQGGSPLHFGNGTRLTVT.

The chain combines TRBV15 with TRBJ2-7, with a possible D match to TRBD2 (6 bases). Germline V lookup: CDR1 LNHNV, CDR2 YYDKDF (reference sequence). CDR3 length equals 14 residues. The germline V and J ends were trimmed by 2 bases and 5 bases, with 13 bases remaining between them. DNA of the CDR3: TGTGCCACCAGCAGATCCCCGTGGGAGGACGAGCAGTACTTC. Protein: CATSRSPWEDEQYF.

The chain has TRBV6-5 and TRBJ1-4; perhaps TRBD1 as D (6 bases). The CDR3 has 14 amino acids. The V end was cut by 7 bases, the J end by 5 bases, with 14 bases between. The germline V gene encodes CDR1 MNHEY and CDR2 SVGAGI. The CDR3 is CASKRGAINEKLFF. The CDR3 DNA follows: TGTGCCAGCAAAAGGGGGGCCATCAATGAAAAACTGTTTTTT.

The chain links TRBV4-1 to TRBJ1-6; 7 nucleotides align to TRBD1. Germline V lookup: CDR1 MGHRA, CDR2 YSYEKL. V lost 1 base, J lost 5 bases, and 2 bases stayed unmatched. This CDR3 spans 15 amino acids. The CDR3 DNA follows: TGCGCCAGCAGCCAAGTGGGGACAGATAATTCACCCCTCCACTTT. This encodes CASSQVGTDNSPLHF.

This clone was detected only once. The chain joins TRBV28 to TRBJ1-5; 8 bases fit TRBD1. Germline trimming cut 7 bases from V and 4 bases from J; bases unmatched to any gene: 12. Germline CDR1 reads MDHEN; CDR2 reads SYDVKM. This CDR3 has 16 residues. CDR3 coding DNA: TGTGCCAGCACTGCATGGGGTGGGACAGGTAATCAGCCCCAGCATTTT. Encoded protein: CASTAWGGTGNQPQHF. The whole variable domain, remainder taken from reference TRBV28 and TRBJ1-5, is DVKVTQSSRYLVKRTGEKVFLECVQDMDHENMFWYRQDPGLGLRLIYFSYDVKMKEKGDIPEGYSVSREKKERFSLILESASTNQTSMYLCASTAWGGTGNQPQHFGDGTRLSIL.

The chain has TRBV4-3 and TRBJ2-7; 7 positions match TRBD2. Germline CDR1 LGHNA, CDR2 YSLEER. V lost 4 bases to trimming and J lost 3 bases; unmatched junction nucleotides: 18. The CDR3 loop spans 18 amino acids. The CDR3 sequence: CASSRSWNREALNYEQYF. In DNA, the CDR3 is TGCGCCAGCAGCCGATCCTGGAACCGGGAGGCCCTTAACTACGAGCAGTACTTC.

The chain recombines TRBV7-3 with TRBJ2-1; 12 nucleotides match TRBD2. Germline values: CDR1 SGHTA, CDR2 FQGTGA. The CDR3 spans 16 residues. V shed 1 base, J shed 10 bases, and the junction held 8 bases outside the gene matches. The CDR3 reads CASSLKGLAGGPEQFF. In DNA, the CDR3 is TGTGCCAGCAGCTTAAAGGGGCTAGCGGGAGGGCCGGAGCAGTTCTTC. The full variable domain, completed using reference TRBV7-3 and TRBJ2-1, is GAGVSQTPSNKVTEKGKYVELRCDPISGHTALYWYRQSLGQGPEFLIYFQGTGAADDSGLPNDRFFAVRPEGSVSTLKIQRTERGDSAVYLCASSLKGLAGGPEQFFGPGTRLTVL.

The chain has TRBV7-2 and TRBJ2-2, with 13 bases identical to TRBD2. Trimming removed 5 bases from V and 4 bases from J; junction bases left unmatched: 7. CDR1 and CDR2 (germline): SGHTA, FQGNSA. CDR3 length: 17 residues. CDR3 sequence: CASSQGLAGKRTGELFF. The DNA of the CDR3 is TGTGCCAGCAGCCAGGGACTAGCGGGAAAACGCACCGGGGAGCTGTTTTTT.

This chain links TRBV5-1 with TRBJ1-1; TRBD1 matches 7 bases. The CDR3 is 17 amino acids. Losses at the gene ends were 2 bases for V and 0 bases for J; bases not matched to a gene: 10. Germline CDR1 is SGHRS and CDR2 is YFSETQ. The CDR3 spells CASSFRGGAGMNTEAFF. DNA for the CDR3: TGCGCCAGCAGCTTTAGAGGGGGCGCCGGCATGAACACTGAAGCTTTCTTT.

The chain recombines TRBV18 with TRBJ2-7; 11 bases match TRBD2. The J segment lost 3 bases and the V segment lost 1 base, leaving 2 bases of the junction unmatched. The CDR3 contains 15 residues. Germline CDR1 is KGHSH and CDR2 is LQKENI. The chain's CDR3 is CASSPRTSGYYEQYF. CDR3 in DNA: TGTGCCAGCTCACCACGGACTAGCGGGTACTACGAGCAGTACTTC.

This chain connects TRBV10-1 to TRBJ2-7, with D hard to call. The V gene lost 11 bases and the J gene lost 5 bases, with 4 bases spanning the gap. The CDR3 runs to 8 residues. CDR1 and CDR2 from the germline V gene are WNHNN and SYGVQD (reference sequence). The CDR3 region is CAPNEQYF. As DNA, the CDR3 is TGCGCCCCAAACGAGCAGTACTTC.

The rearrangement joins TRBV7-2 to TRBJ1-3; D is unclear. The CDR3 spans 16 residues. Trimming took off 5 bases at V and 1 base at J, with 15 bases between the two ends. Germline V gives CDR1 SGHTA, CDR2 FQGNSA. CDR3 coding DNA: TGTGCCAGCAGCAAGAGTCCAGCGGGTTCTGGAAACACCATATATTTT. This sequence encodes CASSKSPAGSGNTIYF.